This T cell receptor beta chain was documented in a study of shared clonotypes between healthy human individuals. Overall study context: Researchers drew samples from a couple of women and three men aged 18 to 49. Whole-study findings and limits: The study drew on few donors, limiting represented genetic and exposure-history diversity. Tissue TCR repertoires likely differ from these blood-only repertoires.

Regarding this clone: Its specificity is not known.

The study ran the assay at deep level. Using immunoSEQ multiplex PCR, the repertoire was profiled, and TCRdb retains in-frame clones only, with some absent. The table lists about 1 million clones, 75% of them singletons. Sequenced input: memory CD4+ T cells sorted from blood. Regarding subset: CD45RA-negative fraction. The origin of this receptor is a man between 18 and 29 years old in good health.

Here the CDR3 reads CASSPAGLSYNEQFF. The CDR3, as DNA: TGTGCCAGCAGTCCCGCGGGACTCTCCTACAATGAGCAGTTCTTC. The rearrangement joins TRBV28 to TRBJ2-1, with D maybe TRBD2 (6 bases). CDR3 length: 15 amino acids. V shed 5 bases and J shed 0 bases, with 11 bases lying between them. The V gene's germline CDR1 is MDHEN and CDR2 SYDVKM.